The entry below describes one T cell receptor (beta chain). These data are taken from a study of T cells after yellow fever vaccination. Looked up from germline, CDR1 is SGHRS and CDR2 is YFSETQ. The CDR3 length is 17 residues. Trimming removed 2 bases from V and 5 bases from J; junction bases left unmatched: 9. In making TCR cDNA, 5'RACE template switching added a universal primer site and UMIs to it. MiXCR was run by TCRdb on the 5' RACE reads, yielding one entry per CDR3 protein. The repertoire holds approximately 260,000 distinct CDR3 sequences, with about an eighth as singletons. This receptor was taken from a man aged 30 to 45 who received the YFV17D yellow fever vaccine. The specimen was CD4+ T cells sorted from PBMCs, collected 45 days after the yellow fever booster vaccination. The chain carries TRBV5-1 and TRBJ2-2; 10 bases are a match to TRBD2. CDR3 region: CASSLLTSGKNTGELFF. CDR3 nucleotides: TGCGCCAGCAGCTTACTCACTAGCGGGAAAAATACCGGGGAGCTGTTTTTT.